This entry lists 27 T cell receptor beta chains sequenced from one sample in a study of identical twins. TCRdb re-called the 5' RACE reads with MiXCR, one entry per CDR3 protein. This table has around 340,000 distinct CDR3 sequences, roughly 9% appearing once. The specimen was naive T cells sorted from blood. The receptors were sampled from a woman aged 45 to 65 in good health.

This clonotype was observed at least ten times. This chain connects TRBV20-1 to TRBJ1-5, with 8 nucleotides matching TRBD1. V shed 4 bases, J shed 1 base, and the junction held 9 bases outside the gene matches. The CDR3 consists of 16 residues. From germline, CDR1 is DFQATT and CDR2 SNEGSKA (reference sequence). In DNA form, the CDR3 reads TGCAGTGCTAAGGCACGACAGGGGTCCAGCAATCAGCCCCAGCATTTT. Its protein product is CSAKARQGSSNQPQHF.

This clonotype was detected ten times or more. The chain has TRBV11-2 and TRBJ2-3, with 7 positions matching TRBD2. Germline V gives CDR1 SGHAT, CDR2 FQNNGV. CDR3 length: 15 amino acids. V dropped 7 bases and J dropped 6; count of bases not matched to a gene: 13. CDR3 sequence (DNA): TGTGCCAGCATCGAAGGGAGGGGAGGTGGGGATACGCAGTATTTT. Translation: CASIEGRGGGDTQYF.

In its sample, this clonotype was seen a few times. The chain has TRBV3-1 and TRBJ1-3, with a possible D match to TRBD1 (5 bases). The CDR3 loop spans 16 amino acids. Trimming took off 1 base at V and 2 bases at J, with 12 bases between the two ends. CDR1 and CDR2 (germline): LGHDT, YNNKEL (reference sequence). The CDR3 DNA is TGTGCCAGCAGCCAAGGATATGCGGGGGCTGGAAACACCATATATTTT. It translates to CASSQGYAGAGNTIYF.

This clonotype was observed a handful of times. The CDR3 is CASEGLSPYEQYF. In DNA, the CDR3 is TGTGCCAGCGAGGGACTGTCCCCCTACGAGCAGTACTTC. The V call is TRBV3-1, the J call TRBJ2-7, with D tentatively TRBD2 (6 bases). V was cut by 8 bases and J by 2 bases, with 13 bases left in between. CDR3 length equals 13 residues. Germline assignment: CDR1 LGHDT and CDR2 YNNKEL (reference sequence).

There are many counts of this clonotype. J is TRBJ2-2 and V is TRBV12-3 or TRBV12-4, with 9 bases lining up with TRBD1. This CDR3 spans 15 amino acids. V trimming: 6 bases; J trimming: 5 bases; junction bases outside the gene matches: 7. CDR3 sequence (DNA): TGTGCCAGCAGGGGGACAGGGATGTGGACCGGGGAGCTGTTTTTT. Its protein is CASRGTGMWTGELFF.

In its sample, this clonotype was seen a few times. The V gene is TRBV12-3 or TRBV12-4, the J gene TRBJ1-1; TRBD1 matches at 7 bases. The CDR3 spans 14 residues. The trim removed 7 bases at V and 0 bases at J, leaving 5 bases unmatched. The DNA for the CDR3 is TGTGCCAGCACCCAGGGGGTGGTGAACACTGAAGCTTTCTTT. Protein: CASTQGVVNTEAFF.

This clonotype has at least ten counts. The V and J genes are TRBV20-1 and TRBJ2-5, with D possibly matching TRBD1 (6 bases). The CDR3 has 14 residues. The V end lost 3 bases, the J end lost 2 bases, and 13 bases lay between the germline ends. CDR1 is DFQATT and CDR2 is SNEGSKA in the germline V gene (reference sequence). CDR3 in amino acids: CSASVRGPQETQYF. CDR3 DNA sequence: TGCAGTGCTAGTGTCAGGGGCCCGCAAGAGACCCAGTACTTC.

This clonotype was recorded at least ten times. This rearrangement joins TRBV7-2 to TRBJ2-4; 11 nucleotides agree with TRBD2. The V gene end was trimmed by 5 bases and the J gene end by 1 base; junction bases not matched to a gene: 16. The germline V gene has CDR1 SGHTA and CDR2 FQGNSA. The CDR3 loop spans 20 amino acids. The DNA of the CDR3 is TGTGCCAGCAGCCTTATGCCCCAAGGGACTAGCGGTGGGGCCAAAAACATTCAGTACTTC. Protein: CASSLMPQGTSGGAKNIQYF. Full variable domain (rest looked up from reference TRBV7-2 and TRBJ2-4): GAGVSQSPSNKVTEKGKDVELRCDPISGHTALYWYRQSLGQGLEFLIYFQGNSAPDKSGLPSDRFSAERTGGSVSTLTIQRTQQEDSAVYLCASSLMPQGTSGGAKNIQYFGAGTRLSVL.

In its sample, this clonotype was seen a few times. The V call is TRBV4-1, the J call TRBJ1-2; 8 bases are shared with TRBD1. This CDR3 contains 15 residues. The V gene's germline CDR1 is MGHRA and CDR2 YSYEKL. Trimming cost V 4 bases and J 1 base; bases outside gene matches: 5. The DNA for the CDR3 is TGCGCCAGCAGCCTTCGGACAGGGAATAACTATGGCTACACCTTC. Translating gives CASSLRTGNNYGYTF.

This chain connects TRBV5-1 to TRBJ2-1; the D call may be TRBD1 or TRBD2 (7 bases each). The CDR3 covers 13 residues. V lost 4 bases to trimming and J lost 6 bases, with 11 bases between them. Germline values: CDR1 SGHRS, CDR2 YFSETQ. CDR3 protein: CASSRGDSNEQFF. The CDR3, as DNA: TGCGCCAGCAGCCGGGGGGACAGCAATGAGCAGTTCTTC.

In its sample, this clonotype was seen a few times. The chain recombines TRBV5-1 with TRBJ1-4; D not certain. The CDR3 loop spans 15 amino acids. Trimming shortened V by 0 bases and J by 6 bases, and 12 bases separated the two germline ends. Germline loops: CDR1 SGHRS, CDR2 YFSETQ. The CDR3 DNA reads as TGCGCCAGCAGCTTGGATGAGGGTGGGCATGAAAAACTGTTTTTT. It encodes CASSLDEGGHEKLFF.

This clonotype was seen repeatedly, ten times or more. The chain recombines TRBV12-3 or TRBV12-4 with TRBJ2-5; D not resolved. This CDR3 has 11 amino acids. V was clipped by 7 bases and J by 5 bases, with 8 bases between them. DNA for the CDR3: TGTGCCAGCAACGTGGGGGAGACCCAGTACTTC. It translates to CASNVGETQYF.

This clonotype was recorded many times. The chain carries TRBV9 and TRBJ2-2; TRBD2 agrees at 7 bases. V gave up 4 bases and J gave up 5 bases; unmatched junction bases: 5. Per germline, CDR1 SGDLS and CDR2 YYNGEE. This CDR3 has 14 residues. The CDR3 loop reads CASSRDGGTGELFF. For the CDR3, the DNA is TGTGCCAGCAGCAGGGACGGGGGGACCGGGGAGCTGTTTTTT.

CDR3 loop: CASSQQRTQYF. In DNA, the CDR3 is TGCGCCAGCAGCCAGCAGCGGACGCAGTATTTT. The chain links TRBV4-1 to TRBJ2-3, with D possibly matching TRBD2 (5 bases). This CDR3 region has 11 residues. Germline CDR1 is MGHRA and CDR2 is YSYEKL. Between the trimmed V and J ends, which lost 3 bases and 9 bases, there was a span of 7 bases.

This clonotype was counted at least ten times. CDR3 in amino acids: CASSQVLRGTGEGYTF. The CDR3 region has the DNA TGCGCCAGCAGCCAAGTCCTGCGGGGGACAGGGGAGGGCTACACCTTC. The rearrangement joins TRBV4-1 to TRBJ1-2; TRBD1 matches 10 bases. In germline, CDR1 is MGHRA, CDR2 YSYEKL. This CDR3 contains 16 residues. J gave up 8 bases and V 1 base, and 10 bases lay outside the gene matches.

There are a few counts of this clonotype. The gene calls are TRBV20-1 and TRBJ2-2, with 13 nucleotides matching TRBD2. This CDR3 is built from 20 residues. V shed 0 bases and J 4 bases; nucleotides not matched to a gene: 14. The germline gives CDR1 DFQATT, CDR2 SNEGSKA (reference sequence). Written as DNA, the CDR3 is TGCAGTGCTAGAGATCCCCAGTCCGGGACTAGCGGGATGTTCACCGGGGAGCTGTTTTTT. Its protein is CSARDPQSGTSGMFTGELFF.

This clonotype was detected a few times. The chain carries TRBV20-1 and TRBJ2-3, with 11 bases that match TRBD1. V was clipped by 0 bases and J by 4 bases; unmatched bases: 6. Germline CDR1 reads DFQATT; CDR2 reads SNEGSKA (reference sequence). The CDR3 spans 16 residues. CDR3 DNA: TGCAGTGCTAGAGACCCCGGGACAGGGGGGGCAGATACGCAGTATTTT. This codes for CSARDPGTGGADTQYF.

This clonotype was seen only a few times. The gene calls are TRBV12-3 or TRBV12-4 and TRBJ1-4, with D maybe TRBD1 (6 bases). Deletions cut 6 bases from V and 0 bases from J, with 11 bases between. The CDR3 consists of 15 residues. Written as DNA, the CDR3 is TGTGCCAGCAGAGGGGGGGGATCAACTAATGAAAAACTGTTTTTT. It specifies CASRGGGSTNEKLFF.

This clonotype was seen repeatedly, ten times or more. The rearrangement links TRBV5-1 to TRBJ1-5; possible D gene TRBD1, 6 bases. Trimming took off 0 bases at V and 2 bases at J, with 12 bases between the two ends. This CDR3 spans 16 amino acids. In germline, CDR1 is SGHRS, CDR2 YFSETQ. Here the CDR3 DNA reads TGCGCCAGCAGCTTGGATGCAGGGGCAGGCAATCAGCCCCAGCATTTT. Its protein product is CASSLDAGAGNQPQHF.

The table lists this clonotype with many counts. The chain uses TRBV11-2 and TRBJ1-1; D gene ambiguous. The CDR3 consists of 13 residues. V was trimmed by 3 bases and J by 4 bases, leaving 9 bases between them. Germline V lookup: CDR1 SGHAT, CDR2 FQNNGV. The CDR3 is CASSLELGTEAFF. The DNA of the CDR3 is TGTGCCAGCAGCTTGGAGTTAGGCACTGAAGCTTTCTTT.

There are many counts of this clonotype. The V and J genes are TRBV4-1 and TRBJ2-3; 13 bases match TRBD2. The germline V gene encodes CDR1 MGHRA and CDR2 YSYEKL. CDR3 length: 16 amino acids. With V trimmed by 3 bases and J by 5 bases, 5 bases remained unmatched. The CDR3 DNA follows: TGCGCCAGCAGCCAGGTACTAGCGGGAGGGCAAGATACGCAGTATTTT. Its translation is CASSQVLAGGQDTQYF.

The table lists this clonotype with a few counts. The rearrangement joins TRBV5-1 to TRBJ2-7, with 9 bases aligning to TRBD1. The CDR3 runs to 15 residues. CDR1 SGHRS and CDR2 YFSETQ come from the germline V gene. After removal of 4 bases from V and 4 bases from J, the junction contained 9 bases not matched to a gene. CDR3 coding DNA: TGCGCCAGCAGCGCACCGGGACAGGGTGTGTACGAGCAGTACTTC. Amino acid sequence: CASSAPGQGVYEQYF.

In its sample, this clonotype was seen a few times. The CDR3 DNA is TGCAGTGCTAAACGTGCTGGTGCAGGGCGGGACACTGAAGCTTTCTTT. Translation gives CSAKRAGAGRDTEAFF. This sequence joins TRBV20-1 and TRBJ1-1, with D possibly TRBD1 on 5 matching bases. The germline V gene has CDR1 DFQATT and CDR2 SNEGSKA (reference sequence). Between the trimmed V and J ends, which lost 4 bases and 3 bases, there was a span of 21 bases. This CDR3 comprises 16 residues.

This clonotype occurred many times. The J gene is TRBJ2-2, the V gene TRBV11-2; no clear D gene. There are 13 residues in the CDR3. Germline values: CDR1 SGHAT, CDR2 FQNNGV. The V gene lost 6 bases and the J gene lost 5 bases, with 10 bases spanning the gap. Written as DNA, the CDR3 is TGTGCCAGCAGACCCACAGAGACCGGGGAGCTGTTTTTT. Its translation is CASRPTETGELFF.

This clonotype showed up just a few times. The chain combines TRBV20-1 with TRBJ2-3; no firm D call. CDR3 length: 11 amino acids. Germline V gene sequence: CDR1 DFQATT, CDR2 SNEGSKA (reference sequence). Trimming cost V 7 bases and J 0 bases, with 5 bases left between them. The CDR3 DNA sequence: TGCAGTGGGCGGAGCACAGATACGCAGTATTTT. Its protein product is CSGRSTDTQYF.

This clonotype was seen a few times. For the CDR3, the DNA is TGTGCCAGCAGGCCAGCCTTTGTTTATGGCTACACCTTC. Amino acids: CASRPAFVYGYTF. The gene calls are TRBV2 and TRBJ1-2; the D is unclear. V gave up 6 bases and J gave up 5 bases, with 13 bases separating them. CDR3 length equals 13 residues. The germline V gene encodes CDR1 SNHLY and CDR2 FYNNEI.

The chain links TRBV5-1 to TRBJ2-6, with 8 bases lining up with TRBD2. Per germline, CDR1 SGHRS and CDR2 YFSETQ. The CDR3 runs to 20 residues. The V and J ends lost 0 bases and 0 bases, in that order; junction bases with no gene match: 11. The CDR3 coding sequence is TGCGCCAGCAGCTTGGTCGGGGGGGCAGGGTCGCCCTCTGGGGCCAACGTCCTGACTTTC. Its translation: CASSLVGGAGSPSGANVLTF. Combining the CDR3 with reference TRBV5-1 and TRBJ2-6 gives the whole variable domain KAGVTQTPRYLIKTRGQQVTLSCSPISGHRSVSWYQQTPGQGLQFLFEYFSETQRNKGNFPGRFSGRQFSNSRSEMNVSTLELGDSALYLCASSLVGGAGSPSGANVLTFGAGSRLTVL.